Reported below is one T cell receptor beta chain. The target of this receptor is not known. No per-base quality is available; no much larger clone lies one base away. Blood samples were collected up to 4 times in the first month after transplant and then at least monthly when available. Taken from cysteine to phenylalanine, the CDR3 has 13 residues. CDR3 DNA only is kept here, 39 bases in frame from base 1. CDR1 and CDR2 are drawn from the germline V gene: SGHRS, YFSETQ. V and J are truncated by 4 bases and 0 bases respectively, leaving an intervening sequence of 8 bases. These data originate in a study of graft-versus-host responses after intestinal transplantation (dated by TCRdb to 2020 to 2022). Regarding the research as a whole: The transplants that recipients received were multivisceral, liver-intestinal, or isolated intestinal. Instead of going to the commercial service, samples from a few later patients were sequenced in-house on an Illumina MiSeq and processed with MiXCR. A cohort of approximately 24 intestinal transplant recipients, including one retransplant, was enrolled, and 3 patients lacking pretransplant specimens were excluded. To identify alloreactive clones, pre-transplant mixed lymphocyte reaction products were sequenced and then compared with unstimulated pre-transplant donor and recipient T cells. Donor T cell macrochimerism was defined as a peak of at least 4% donor T cells among recipient peripheral blood mononuclear cells. After intestinal transplantation, graft-versus-host and host-versus-graft alloreactive T cell clones in the graft, circulation and bone marrow were tracked using bulk TCR-beta CDR3 sequencing. Every recipient was given anti-thymocyte globulin induction, then maintenance tacrolimus and steroids for 3 to 4 years.

Points the paper makes about the study in general: The relatively low number and heterogeneity of intestinal transplant patients limited the conclusions. GvH clones were detected in recipient bone marrow, and some appeared earlier in ileal mucosa or blood, consistent with an intestinal mucosal origin. Peak levels of circulating GvH clones were associated with declines in HvG clones early after transplant. High GvH to HvG T cell clonal ratios were observed in the allografts of patients with donor T cell macrochimerism.

The library was generated by the immunoSEQ multiplex PCR assay. For most patients, genomic DNA was subjected to high-throughput TCR-beta CDR3 sequencing by Adaptive Biotechnologies. The study's own analysis went as follows. TCR sequencing data were retrieved from Adaptive's ImmunoSEQ software for 15 to 20 patients, whereas a few other patients were processed with MiXCR and VDJtools. Because the origin of CDR3 nucleotide sequences shared between donor and recipient could not be assigned, those sequences were removed. To count as alloreactive, a clone needed at least 2-fold expansion over unstimulated cells and a minimum CFSE-low frequency of 0.002% (template counts) or 0.001% (read counts). Clones detected in sequenced pre-transplant spleen, lymph node, or MLR CFSE-low populations of the donor or recipient were defined as mappable. Cumulative frequency of alloreactive clones was calculated as a percentage of all sequences weighted by copy number. Here the immuneACCESS table is served through TCRdb, limited to in-frame sequences with V and J called. Missing clones are a known gap in these copies; in checked studies unresolved V genes cover under half, and the rest lacks a known reason. Clone size and the V and J calls come from that table; the DNA yielded D and trimming. This sample is represented by approximately 32,000 clones; around 94% of them were singletons. The ten largest clonotypes hold about 0.76% of the sample.

The receptor chain draws on TRBV5-1 and TRBJ2-7, with the D gene call left open. This receptor was obtained from a human patient who received an intestinal transplant, so some T cells may come from the graft donor. Sequencing used PBMCs, obtained 16 days after intestinal transplant. The DNA reads as follows: TGCGCCAGCAGCCCCACCAACTCCTACGAGCAGTACTTC. Translated, it gives CASSPTNSYEQYF.